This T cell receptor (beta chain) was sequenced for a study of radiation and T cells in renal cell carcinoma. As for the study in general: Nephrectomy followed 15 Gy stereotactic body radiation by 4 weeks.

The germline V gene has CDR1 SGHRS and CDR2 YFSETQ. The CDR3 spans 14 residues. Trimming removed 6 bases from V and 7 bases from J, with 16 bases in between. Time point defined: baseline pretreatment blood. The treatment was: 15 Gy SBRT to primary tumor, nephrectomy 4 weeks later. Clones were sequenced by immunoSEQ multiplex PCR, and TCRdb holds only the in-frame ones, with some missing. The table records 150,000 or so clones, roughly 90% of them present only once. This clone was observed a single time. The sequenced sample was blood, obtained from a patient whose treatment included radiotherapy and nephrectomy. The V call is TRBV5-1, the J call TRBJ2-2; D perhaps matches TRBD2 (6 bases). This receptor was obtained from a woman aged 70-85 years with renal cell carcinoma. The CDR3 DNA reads TGCGCCAGCAACCTGGACTACCCGGGCGGGGAGCTGTTTTTT. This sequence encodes CASNLDYPGGELFF. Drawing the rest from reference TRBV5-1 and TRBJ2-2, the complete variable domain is KAGVTQTPRYLIKTRGQQVTLSCSPISGHRSVSWYQQTPGQGLQFLFEYFSETQRNKGNFPGRFSGRQFSNSRSEMNVSTLELGDSALYLCASNLDYPGGELFFGEGSRLTVL.